This TCR beta chain comes out of a study of T cell responses to AZD1222 COVID-19 vaccine (dated by TCRdb to about 2021). Broadly, across the study: AZD1222 recipients given second doses at about 4 weeks or at about 12 weeks were pooled, since spike-specific TCR depth and breadth were not found to differ between the two schedules. A total of more than 230 trial participants underwent TCR sequencing, of whom some 200 had received two doses of AZD1222 and 26 had received two doses of the MenACWY control vaccine. Enrollment into the trials was organized by age into subgroups of 18-55, 56-69 and 70-plus years, and those subgroups contained roughly 140, 27 and 60 TCR-sequenced participants, respectively.

The CDR3 regions of human TCRbeta chains were analyzed by immunosequencing. In the paper's pipeline: TCRs in the repertoires were compared against a reference library of SARS-CoV-2-specific TCRs that had been generated with the MIRA antigen-specificity platform. Breadth was defined as the fraction of unique TCRs that were SARS-CoV-2-associated. Depth was defined as the fraction of total T cells that were SARS-CoV-2-associated. Using the MIRA data, each spike-specific TCR was mapped to the spike region that the TCR reacts to and placed in a CD4 or CD8 class. Log10-transformed breadth and depth values were compared by one-way ANOVA with Sidak's multiple comparisons tests. As stored in TCRdb, this immuneACCESS dataset retains in-frame rearrangements with V and J assigned. A fraction of the clones does not appear; measured against another copy, unresolved V genes explain less than half of the discrepancy, and the remainder lacks a known reason. The V and J calls and clone size were taken over from that table, and D and trimming were inferred from the DNA. The sample contains about 140,000 clones, around 92% of them found a single time. The ten largest clones represent around 2.3% of the sample.

This specimen's time point label, interpreted: baseline before first vaccination. Samples from vaccinated people were obtained from the UK trials COV001 and COV002, which included a single-blind randomized controlled phase 2/3 trial of AZD1222 (ChAdOx1 nCoV-19) in healthy adults. For TCRbeta chain sequencing, PBMC samples from trial participants were taken at day 0 and at day 28 after the second dose. Points the paper makes about the study in general: Participants were mostly white British, with more females than males. The authors suggested clonal diversity may have been underestimated. Conclusions about previously exposed vaccinees are limited, since just a handful of AZD1222 recipients were seropositive for SARS-CoV-2 at baseline. Epitopes outside the regions mutated in the B.1.351 and B.1.1.7 variants were reportedly recognized by nearly half of the unique spike-specific TCRs. No day 14 peak-response samples were available, so repertoires were characterized only after the peak T cell response. In the small 56-69-year group, the increase in depth fell short of significance, most likely because of low power. Vaccine-associated CD4 TCRs spanned the whole spike protein, with dominant responses in regions 160-218 and 743-854. A significant rise in spike-specific TCR breadth and depth was observed after two AZD1222 doses relative to day 0 and relative to MenACWY recipients.

At the junction V is shortened by 0 bases and J by 7 bases, with 15 bases in between. Taken from cysteine to phenylalanine, the CDR3 has 15 residues. Kept here is only the CDR3 DNA, which spans 45 bases and is read in frame from base 1. The germline V gene (reference sequence) sets CDR1 to MNHEY and CDR2 to SMNVEV. Of note for this clone: Its cognate antigen has yet to be identified. No base quality information exists; no much larger clone differs at one position.

Material: peripheral blood, obtained on day 0 of AZD1222 vaccination. This TCR was sampled from an adult in good health. The sequence is built from TRBV27 and TRBJ1-2, and the D gene may be TRBD1, 6 bases matching. Here the CDR3 is given as CASSLSIQGKVGYTF. The DNA reads TGTGCCAGCAGTTTATCGATCCAGGGGAAGGTTGGCTACACCTTC.